These 21 T cell receptor beta chains were all obtained from the same sample, sequenced in a study of T-cell reconstitution after alpha-beta-depleted transplantation in children. Unique molecular identifiers featured in how the TCRbeta library was prepared. MiXCR, applied by TCRdb to the PCR reads, yields one record per CDR3 protein. Of hundreds of thousands of distinct CDR3 sequences listed, 16% are singletons. The source was PBMCs from the stem cell graft donor, collected from the stem cell graft. Source of these receptors: a human donor who donated a stem cell graft to a child with acute myeloid leukemia.

This clonotype was counted only a few times. The chain is built from TRBV4-2 and TRBJ1-2; D unclear. Looked up from germline, CDR1 is LGHNA and CDR2 is YNFKEQ. The V gene lost 0 bases and the J gene lost 5 bases, with 16 bases spanning the gap. The CDR3 sequence is 16 residues long. CDR3 coding DNA: TGTGCCAGCAGCCAAGATTTTGGGCGGGAGGGTTATGGCTACACCTTC. Encoded protein: CASSQDFGREGYGYTF.

This clonotype turned up a few times. V is TRBV6-5 and J is TRBJ2-2; D possibly corresponds to TRBD2 (5 bases). The ends were cut back, 8 bases at V and 1 base at J, with 14 bases in the middle. The CDR3 runs 15 residues. Per the germline V gene, CDR1 is MNHEY and CDR2 is SVGAGI. The CDR3 spells CASGSGGLNTGELFF. CDR3 coding DNA: TGTGCCAGCGGGTCTGGCGGGCTGAACACCGGGGAGCTGTTTTTT.

This clonotype was picked up many times. The V gene is TRBV20-1, the J gene TRBJ2-3, with D perhaps matching TRBD2 (6 bases). Germline CDR1 and CDR2: DFQATT and SNEGSKA (reference sequence). The CDR3 length is 13 residues. The germline V and J ends were trimmed by 0 bases and 9 bases, with 13 bases remaining between them. CDR3 in amino acids: CSARDYRRETQYF. The CDR3 bases are TGCAGTGCTAGAGATTATAGGCGGGAAACGCAGTATTTT.

This clonotype was observed a few times. The genes are TRBV28 and TRBJ1-6; D gene ambiguous. The germline CDR1 and CDR2 sequences are MDHEN and SYDVKM. The CDR3 length is 11 residues. Between the trimmed V and J ends, which lost 7 bases and 5 bases, there was a span of 3 bases. The CDR3 reads CASTDNSPLHF. The CDR3 nucleotides read TGTGCCAGCACAGATAATTCACCCCTCCACTTT.

The V gene is TRBV28, the J gene TRBJ2-5, with D perhaps matching TRBD1 or TRBD2 (5 bases each). CDR1 is MDHEN and CDR2 is SYDVKM in the germline V gene. The CDR3 is made up of 16 amino acids. Trimming stripped 3 bases from V and 2 bases from J, with 16 bases between. CDR3 sequence reads: CASSFMGDPSQETQYF. The CDR3 DNA sequence: TGTGCCAGCAGTTTCATGGGGGACCCCTCACAAGAGACCCAGTACTTC.

This clonotype was seen many times. This sequence joins TRBV20-1 and TRBJ2-5; D not certain. This CDR3 region has 13 residues. The V end lost 1 base, the J end lost 4 bases, and 10 bases lay between the germline ends. Germline-derived CDR1 and CDR2 are DFQATT and SNEGSKA (reference sequence). CDR3 in DNA: TGCAGTGCTAGAGCCCCAGGTCGAGAGACCCAGTACTTC. Translation: CSARAPGRETQYF.

This clonotype was seen ten or more times. The gene calls are TRBV7-2 and TRBJ2-4, with 10 bases aligning to TRBD2. V gave up 5 bases and J gave up 1 base; unmatched junction bases: 8. This CDR3 is built from 17 residues. Germline V gene lookup returns CDR1 SGHTA and CDR2 FQGNSA. CDR3 coding DNA: TGTGCCAGCAGCCCGAGGACTAGCGGTTTGGCCAAAAACATTCAGTACTTC. This translates into CASSPRTSGLAKNIQYF.

The CDR3 sequence: CASSFTAGEVGYTF. DNA for the CDR3: TGTGCCAGCAGTTTTACTGCAGGGGAGGTTGGCTACACCTTC. This chain uses TRBV12-3 or TRBV12-4 with TRBJ1-2, with D possibly being TRBD1 (6 bases). This CDR3 region has 14 residues. Trimming took 3 bases from V and 7 from J, leaving 15 bases between them.

This clonotype has more than one count but fewer than ten. The chain combines TRBV6-4 with TRBJ2-2; the D is unclear. The CDR3 has 14 amino acids. V lost 0 bases and J lost 4, with 6 bases in between. The V gene's germline CDR1 is MRHNA and CDR2 SNTAGT. CDR3 nucleotides: TGTGCCAGCAGTGACTCGGGAATCACCGGGGAGCTGTTTTTT. Its translation is CASSDSGITGELFF.

This clonotype showed up many times. The chain has TRBV20-1 and TRBJ2-3; 8 bases agree with TRBD2. The CDR3 contains 16 residues. Germline V gene lookup returns CDR1 DFQATT and CDR2 SNEGSKA (reference sequence). Germline trimming cut 1 base from V and 7 bases from J; bases unmatched to any gene: 13. DNA for the CDR3: TGCAGTGCTAGAGGGAGGCGGGGGGCTCCCCGAAATACGCAGTATTTT. This translates into CSARGRRGAPRNTQYF.

Of note for this clonotype: A junction end diverges from the germline sequence, so it may reflect a read error. The V and J genes are TRBV29-1 and TRBJ2-5; 7 bases are shared with TRBD2. The CDR3 is made up of 11 amino acids. From germline, CDR1 is SQVTM and CDR2 ANQGSEA. CDR3 bases: TGCAGCGTTGGAGGGAGGGAGACCCGGTACTTC. As protein: CSVGGRETRYF.

This clonotype was seen many times. The V and J genes are TRBV20-1 and TRBJ2-1, with 13 bases matching TRBD2. Germline values: CDR1 DFQATT, CDR2 SNEGSKA (reference sequence). J gave up 0 bases and V 3 bases, and 2 bases lay outside the gene matches. The CDR3 contains 16 residues. The CDR3 reads CSARGTSGVSYNEQFF. The CDR3 DNA reads TGCAGTGCTAGGGGGACTAGCGGGGTCTCCTACAATGAGCAGTTCTTC.

The rearrangement links TRBV7-2 to TRBJ2-2, with a weak D call TRBD1 (6 bases). Germline-derived CDR1 and CDR2 are SGHTA and FQGNSA. CDR3 length: 16 amino acids. The V gene lost 8 bases and the J gene lost 4 bases, with 20 bases spanning the gap. CDR3 DNA: TGTGCCAGCGACTCGGATCCAGGGGCATCCACCGGGGAGCTGTTTTTT. This encodes CASDSDPGASTGELFF.

This clonotype was recorded many times. This rearrangement joins TRBV20-1 to TRBJ1-3; D is uncertain. CDR1 is DFQATT and CDR2 is SNEGSKA in the germline V gene (reference sequence). V lost 1 base, J lost 4 bases, and 5 bases lay in between. CDR3 length: 12 residues. The CDR3 bases are TGCAGTGCTAGAGGGCCCGGAAACACCATATATTTT. Translated, it gives CSARGPGNTIYF.

This clonotype was counted at least ten times. The chain joins TRBV20-1 to TRBJ2-5, with TRBD1 matching 7 bases. The ends lost 6 bases at V and 2 bases at J; junction bases unmatched: 6. The CDR3 is 13 residues long. The germline V gene encodes CDR1 DFQATT and CDR2 SNEGSKA (reference sequence). CDR3 in DNA: TGCAGTGCCCACTACAGGGGTCAAGAGACCCAGTACTTC. It is translated as CSAHYRGQETQYF.

The chain couples TRBV2 to TRBJ2-2; TRBD2 is a possible D gene (6 bases). V shed 10 bases and J shed 1 base, with 16 bases lying between them. The CDR3 loop spans 15 amino acids. Germline values: CDR1 SNHLY, CDR2 FYNNEI. The CDR3 coding sequence is TGTGCCACCTTTAAACGGGGGAAGAACACCGGGGAGCTGTTTTTT. It specifies CATFKRGKNTGELFF.

In its sample, this clonotype was seen a few times. The J gene is TRBJ1-5, the V gene TRBV20-1; D is unresolved. The germline CDR1 and CDR2 sequences are DFQATT and SNEGSKA (reference sequence). The CDR3 length is 12 residues. Trimming stripped 3 bases from V and 4 bases from J, with 7 bases between. CDR3 bases: TGCAGTGCTAGGGTTCAAAATCAGCCCCAGCATTTT. Translation gives CSARVQNQPQHF.

The chain joins TRBV7-2 to TRBJ2-7; D ambiguous. The CDR3 spans 14 residues. Trimming removed 1 base at V and 2 bases at J, with 9 bases between. Per the germline V gene, CDR1 is SGHTA and CDR2 is FQGNSA. The CDR3 spells CASSLGVLAYEQYF. The CDR3 nucleotides are TGTGCCAGCAGCTTAGGGGTCCTCGCCTACGAGCAGTACTTC.

This clonotype was observed a few times. The V call is TRBV5-1, the J call TRBJ2-3; 14 nucleotides line up with TRBD2. Looked up from germline, CDR1 is SGHRS and CDR2 is YFSETQ. The CDR3 length is 18 residues. Trimming cost V 1 base and J 1 base; bases outside gene matches: 5. CDR3 in DNA: TGCGCCAGCAGCTTGCGGACTAGCGGGGGGAAAGGCACAGATACGCAGTATTTT. As protein: CASSLRTSGGKGTDTQYF.

This clonotype has at least ten counts. This chain joins TRBV6-1 and TRBJ2-7; D might be TRBD1 or TRBD2, each matching 5 bases. This CDR3 has 14 residues. From germline, CDR1 is MNHNS and CDR2 SASEGT. Deletions cut 2 bases from V and 3 bases from J, with 11 bases between. DNA of the CDR3: TGTGCCAGCAGTGAATGGGACGGGCTCTACGAGCAGTACTTC. Translated, it gives CASSEWDGLYEQYF.

This clonotype was counted a few times. This chain uses TRBV21-1 with TRBJ2-3; the table's D call, TRBD1, was not checked against the DNA. TRBV21-1 is a pseudogene segment. The CDR3 is 15 residues long. The DNA for the CDR3 is TGTGCCAGCAGCAAAGAAGGGGGTCCAACAGATACGCAGTATTTT. Its translation: CASSKEGGPTDTQYF.